The clone carrying this TCR beta chain was found a few times. The antigen is undetermined. A much more abundant neighbour one base away suggests this may be a read error. The sample originates from a study of Graves' ophthalmopathy and Graves' hyperthyroidism. Study-wide points: Among expanded thyroid clonotypes above 0.001 frequency, most also occurred in blood. It was with approximately 70% sensitivity and 72.22% specificity that the model predicted ophthalmopathy progression.

The CDR3 length is 11 residues. Trimming removed 3 bases from V and 6 bases from J, with 5 bases in between. The sequenced template was RNA, covering the TCR beta CDR3 region. The library came from an HTBI-primed first-round RT-PCR and a second-round multiplex PCR. TCRdb called the multiplex PCR reads again in MiXCR, with one record for every CDR3 protein. The data show hundreds of thousands of distinct CDR3 sequences, about 47% seen once. The chain uses TRBV12-3 or TRBV12-4 and TRBJ2-5; no firm D call. The sample taken for sequencing was peripheral blood. This sequence originates from an adult man with Graves' ophthalmopathy. The CDR3 sequence: CASSFEQTQYF. The CDR3 coding sequence is TGTGCCAGCAGTTTTGAACAGACCCAGTACTTC.